The next 10 T cell receptor beta chains were all read from a single sample in a study of blood T cell repertoires in COVID-19. Profiled with immunoSEQ multiplex PCR; TCRdb holds only in-frame clones, not every one. The sample shows hundreds of thousands of clones, over 75% of them seen only once. Input material: peripheral blood. Source of these receptors: a human donor in a cohort sampled during active COVID-19.

This chain links TRBV5-5 with TRBJ1-3, with unresolved D. Germline V gene data show CDR1 as SGHKS and CDR2 as YYEKEE (reference sequence). The CDR3 loop spans 16 amino acids. Trimming left V 3 bases short and J 0 bases short, with 13 bases between. This CDR3 reads CASSSGRVGSGNTIYF. The CDR3 bases are TGTGCCAGCAGCTCGGGGAGGGTAGGCTCTGGAAACACCATATATTTT.

The rearrangement links TRBV9 to TRBJ1-3, with 7 bases matching TRBD1. Germline-derived CDR1 and CDR2 are SGDLS and YYNGEE. V lost 4 bases and J lost 0; bases outside the gene matches: 4. The CDR3 totals 15 residues. The CDR3 reads CASSFAGGSGNTIYF. The CDR3 nucleotides are TGTGCCAGCAGCTTCGCAGGGGGCTCTGGAAACACCATATATTTT.

This clone was detected once. The chain joins TRBV5-4 to TRBJ1-4, with a tentative D call TRBD1 (6 bases). The CDR3 runs to 18 residues. CDR1 and CDR2 from the germline V gene are SGHNT and YYREEE (reference sequence). V dropped 2 bases and J dropped 0 bases, with 17 bases sitting between them. For the CDR3, the DNA is TGTGCCAGCAGCTTTGGAACCGGGACAAGAGCAACTAATGAAAAACTGTTTTTT. Translation: CASSFGTGTRATNEKLFF.

The chain carries TRBV7-9 and TRBJ2-7, with D tentatively TRBD1 (7 bases). The CDR3 runs 17 residues. V gave up 5 bases and J gave up 2 bases, with 22 bases separating them. Germline V gene data show CDR1 as SEHNR and CDR2 as FQNEAQ (reference sequence). The CDR3 loop reads CASSLGRGDSFPYEQYF. The DNA for the CDR3 is TGTGCCAGCAGCCTGGGAAGGGGGGACAGCTTCCCCTACGAGCAGTACTTC.

The V and J genes are TRBV12-3 or TRBV12-4 and TRBJ2-2; tentatively, D is TRBD2 (6 bases). Trimming cost V 7 bases and J 6 bases, with 9 bases left between them. CDR3 length equals 12 residues. CDR3 DNA: TGTGCCAGCACCTGGGGGGCCGGGGAGCTGTTTTTT. Protein sequence: CASTWGAGELFF.

The V call is TRBV14, the J call TRBJ2-1; 7 bases are shared with TRBD1. Germline V CDR1 and CDR2: SGHDN, FVKESK. The CDR3 runs 13 residues. The V gene end was trimmed by 0 bases and the J gene end by 14 bases; junction bases not matched to a gene: 7. CDR3 DNA: TGTGCCAGCAGCCAAGATAGGGAGACAGGGAAGTTCTTC. Protein sequence: CASSQDRETGKFF.

The chain carries TRBV12-3 or TRBV12-4 and TRBJ2-1, with 8 bases lining up with TRBD2. Trimming took 8 bases from V and 10 from J; bases not matched to a gene: 10. The CDR3 contains 13 residues. The CDR3, as DNA: TGTGCCAGCTTAAACCGCGGGGGGCAAGAGCAGTTCTTC. It yields the protein CASLNRGGQEQFF.

The chain links TRBV30 to TRBJ2-7, with a tentative D call TRBD1 (5 bases). The germline CDR1 and CDR2 sequences are GTSNPN and SVGIG (reference sequence). Trimming shortened V by 2 bases and J by 4 bases, and 6 bases separated the two germline ends. The CDR3 sequence is 11 residues long. The CDR3 here is CAWSRGYEQYF. CDR3 bases: TGTGCCTGGAGTAGGGGATACGAGCAGTACTTC. The full variable domain, rest sourced from reference TRBV30 and TRBJ2-7, is SQTIHQWPATLVQPVGSPLSLECTVEGTSNPNLYWYRQAAGRGLQLLFYSVGIGQISSEVPQNLSASRPQDRQFILSSKKLLLSDSGFYLCAWSRGYEQYFGPGTRLTVT.

The J gene is TRBJ2-5, the V gene TRBV5-1; D is perhaps TRBD2 (5 bases). Germline-derived CDR1 and CDR2 are SGHRS and YFSETQ. The CDR3 is 15 residues long. Trimming left V 0 bases short and J 5 bases short, with 14 bases between. CDR3 amino acids: CASSLGGSGPETQYF. The DNA for the CDR3 is TGCGCCAGCAGCTTGGGTGGGAGTGGGCCCGAGACCCAGTACTTC. Supplemented by reference TRBV5-1 and TRBJ2-5, the full variable domain reads KAGVTQTPRYLIKTRGQQVTLSCSPISGHRSVSWYQQTPGQGLQFLFEYFSETQRNKGNFPGRFSGRQFSNSRSEMNVSTLELGDSALYLCASSLGGSGPETQYFGPGTRLLVL.

This chain uses TRBV3-1 (or the pseudogene TRBV3-2) with TRBJ2-4, with D unresolved. V was cut by 2 bases and J by 8 bases, with 4 bases left in between. The CDR3 contains 11 residues. Germline CDR1 LGHDT, CDR2 YNNKEL (reference sequence). CDR3: CASSQLDIQYF. CDR3 sequence (DNA): TGTGCCAGCAGCCAATTAGACATTCAGTACTTC.